These 10 T cell receptor beta chains originate from one sample sequenced in a study of blood T cell repertoires in COVID-19. Profiling relied on immunoSEQ multiplex PCR, and the TCRdb table lists in-frame clones only, not all of them. Of around 150,000 clones in the sample, more than 80% were seen once. Sequencing input: peripheral blood. Receptors were obtained from a woman aged 55-75 years with COVID-19, enrolled during active disease.

This clone was seen only a few times. Here the CDR3 reads CASSLEVAGVGTQYF. The CDR3 DNA sequence: TGCGCCAGCAGCTTGGAGGTAGCGGGGGTAGGGACGCAGTATTTT. The chain joins TRBV5-1 to TRBJ2-3; the match to TRBD2 covers 9 bases. CDR1 and CDR2 from the germline V gene are SGHRS and YFSETQ. The CDR3 is made up of 15 amino acids. V was pared by 0 bases and J by 9 bases, with 8 bases of the junction left unmatched.

In this sample, this clone turned up once. V and J are TRBV21-1 and TRBJ1-6. TRBV21-1 is tagged as a pseudogene. This CDR3 has 11 residues. The CDR3 bases are TGTGCCAGCGGGGGGGGTTCACCCCTCCACTTT. It translates to CASGGGSPLHF.

This sequence joins TRBV30 and TRBJ1-2, with 10 bases that match TRBD1. Per the germline V gene, CDR1 is GTSNPN and CDR2 is SVGIG (reference sequence). The junction had 4 bases not matched to a gene; V was cut back by 2 bases and J by 7 bases. The CDR3 is made up of 13 amino acids. CDR3 in amino acids: CAWSPDRGFGYTF. Here the CDR3 DNA reads TGTGCCTGGAGTCCGGACAGGGGGTTTGGCTACACCTTC.

This clone was observed once. V usage is TRBV10-3 and J usage is TRBJ1-1; weak D call: TRBD1 (6 bases). Trimming left V 11 bases short and J 0 bases short, with 13 bases between. Germline V gene lookup returns CDR1 ENHRY and CDR2 SYGVKD. The CDR3 consists of 13 residues. This chain's CDR3 is CACRGPMNTEAFF. The CDR3 region has the DNA TGTGCCTGCAGGGGTCCCATGAACACTGAAGCTTTCTTT.

The chain combines TRBV3-1 (or the pseudogene TRBV3-2) with TRBJ1-1, with 8 bases matching TRBD1. There are 15 residues in the CDR3. The V segment lost 5 bases and the J segment 3 bases; nucleotides outside the gene matches: 8. The germline gives CDR1 LGHDT, CDR2 YNNKEL (reference sequence). CDR3 residues: CASSSKTGVDTEAFF. CDR3 nucleotide sequence: TGTGCCAGCAGCTCTAAGACAGGGGTTGACACTGAAGCTTTCTTT.

This clone appeared a single time. The rearrangement joins TRBV5-4 to TRBJ1-1; 10 bases are a match to TRBD1. CDR3 size: 15 residues. The trim removed 0 bases at V and 6 bases at J, leaving 5 bases unmatched. Germline lookup yields CDR1 SGHNT and CDR2 YYREEE (reference sequence). CDR3 in amino acids: CASSLVRGQGSEAFF. For the CDR3, the DNA is TGTGCCAGCAGCTTGGTAAGGGGACAGGGGTCTGAAGCTTTCTTT.

The genes are TRBV2 and TRBJ1-6, with TRBD1 matching over 7 bases. J gave up 10 bases and V 4 bases, and 4 bases lay outside the gene matches. The CDR3 totals 13 residues. The germline V gene encodes CDR1 SNHLY and CDR2 FYNNEI. CDR3 region: CASSGGGGSPLHF. In DNA, the CDR3 is TGTGCCAGCAGTGGAGGGGGCGGCTCACCCCTCCACTTT. The full variable domain, rest sourced from reference TRBV2 and TRBJ1-6, is EPEVTQTPSHQVTQMGQEVILRCVPISNHLYFYWYRQILGQKVEFLVSFYNNEISEKSEIFDDQFSVERPDGSNFTLKIRSTKLEDSAMYFCASSGGGGSPLHFGNGTRLTVT.

The gene calls are TRBV7-9 and TRBJ1-4; 7 bases are shared with TRBD1. Losses at the gene ends were 5 bases for V and 4 bases for J; bases not matched to a gene: 7. CDR1 and CDR2 (germline): SEHNR, FQNEAQ (reference sequence). The CDR3 totals 15 residues. In nucleotides, the CDR3 is TGTGCCAGCAGCCTCACAGGGGCGTTTAATGAAAAACTGTTTTTT. It specifies CASSLTGAFNEKLFF.

The V call is TRBV19, the J call TRBJ2-5; 7 bases align to TRBD1. CDR3 size: 15 residues. Trimming cost V 3 bases and J 2 bases; bases outside gene matches: 6. Germline lookup yields CDR1 LNHDA and CDR2 SQIVND (reference sequence). For the CDR3, the DNA is TGTGCCAGTAGTATTACTACAGGGGCTCAAGAGACCCAGTACTTC. Its protein product is CASSITTGAQETQYF.

The rearrangement joins TRBV14 to TRBJ2-5; 8 nucleotides align to TRBD1. Per the germline V gene, CDR1 is SGHDN and CDR2 is FVKESK. The CDR3 totals 18 residues. With 4 bases clipped from V and 0 bases from J, the junction kept 13 bases outside the gene matches. The CDR3 here is CASSPLFGQGRYQETQYF. CDR3 in DNA: TGTGCCAGCAGCCCTCTCTTTGGACAGGGAAGGTACCAAGAGACCCAGTACTTC.